This T cell receptor (beta chain) was recorded in a study of shared clonotypes between healthy human individuals. Deep was the level at which the assay was run. Assay: immunoSEQ multiplex PCR; the TCRdb copy retains only in-frame clones and omits some. The table records about 2.3 million clones, approximately 95% of them present only once. CD4+ cells underwent separation, giving CD45RA+ naive and CD45RA-negative memory subsets. The CDR3 covers 13 residues. Trimming shortened V by 0 bases and J by 6 bases, and 6 bases separated the two germline ends. Germline loops: CDR1 SGDLS, CDR2 YYNGEE. The V call is TRBV9, the J call TRBJ2-2; D gene ambiguous. The sequenced material came from naive CD4+ T cells from PBMCs. Subset given: CD45RA+ positively selected. The TCR sequence derives from a man aged 18 to 35 in good health. Some clones in this sample may be carry-over from other donors' samples. CDR3 sequence reads: CASSVATPGELFF. For the CDR3, the DNA is TGTGCCAGCAGCGTAGCTACGCCCGGGGAGCTGTTTTTT.